The entry below gives a single T cell receptor beta chain sequence along with its context. The assay was immunoSEQ multiplex PCR, and TCRdb's table has in-frame clones only and misses some. The data show over 200,000 clones, 65% to 85% seen once. Between the trimmed V and J ends, which lost 0 bases and 7 bases, there was a span of 12 bases. Germline V CDR1 and CDR2: LNHDA, SQIVND (reference sequence). The CDR3 consists of 14 residues. This entry belongs to a study of blood T cell repertoires in COVID-19. The sample taken for sequencing was peripheral blood. This chain uses TRBV19 with TRBJ1-1; no definite D call. This clonotype was obtained from a woman aged 50 to 65 with acute or convalescent COVID-19. The CDR3 here is CASSIEGRANEAFF. The DNA of the CDR3 is TGTGCCAGTAGTATAGAAGGGAGGGCTAATGAAGCTTTCTTT.